The T cell receptor beta chain under discussion was sequenced for a study of cytomegalovirus exposure and HLA in healthy donors. Across the study: Of several hundred genotyped donors, about 80% clustered with self-reported Caucasian donors.

CDR1 and CDR2 (germline): MNHEY, SMNVEV (reference sequence). The V and J ends lost 5 bases and 6 bases respectively, with 22 bases between them. CDR3 length equals 17 residues. Vbeta (60) and Jbeta (13) primers were used in the PCR. Per the original methods: A follow-up analysis tallied 70 million to 80 million unique TCR beta chains, roughly 11 million shared. Clones were read by immunoSEQ multiplex PCR, and TCRdb kept only the in-frame ones, dropping some. V and J calls and clone size follow that table, whereas D and trimming were derived from the DNA. Here the sample spans 180,000 or so clones, roughly 79% being singletons. This clone was seen only a few times. Its specificity is not known. Study-wide results and caveats: TRBV6-2, TRBV6-3 and some other V segments were excluded as indistinguishable. Cytomegalovirus status was reportedly diagnosed by the classifier with high sensitivity and specificity.

This chain connects TRBV27 to TRBJ2-2; D is perhaps TRBD2 (6 bases). Sequenced sample: PBMCs. This receptor was taken from a man aged 50 or older in good health and CMV-seropositive. CDR3 loop: CASSPSILRTNSGELFF. In DNA, the CDR3 is TGTGCCAGCAGTCCCAGTATCCTAAGGACTAATTCCGGGGAGCTGTTTTTT.